The 17 T cell receptor beta chains listed next were all sequenced from one sample in a study of regulatory T cells in long-lasting Graves disease. Documented time point: newly diagnosed GD, antithyroid drugs for less than 3 months. PBMC-derived RNA was used for the TCR library. Sequencing libraries for TCR beta were prepared with iRepertoire HTBI primers and Arm-PCR of CDR3 regions. TCRdb reprocessed the multiplex PCR reads with MiXCR, giving one entry per CDR3 protein. Seen here are approximately 440,000 distinct CDR3 sequences, about 17% observed once, and the top ten hold 9% to 15%. These data were also reused for a study on T cells in Graves' hyperthyroidism and ophthalmopathy.

The sequencing here drew on peripheral blood mononuclear cells (PBMCs), taken at new diagnosis, from a patient treated with antithyroid drugs. Receptors were obtained from a man in his forties with Graves disease.

This rearrangement joins TRBV15 to TRBJ2-2; 8 bases match TRBD1. This CDR3 spans 13 amino acids. Germline V lookup: CDR1 LNHNV, CDR2 YYDKDF (reference sequence). The V gene end was trimmed by 9 bases and the J gene end by 3 bases; junction bases not matched to a gene: 3. CDR3 in DNA: TGTGCCACAGGACAGGGATACACCGGGGAGCTGTTTTTT. Amino acid sequence: CATGQGYTGELFF.

Ten or more counts support this clonotype. The rearrangement links TRBV20-1 to TRBJ2-1; TRBD2 matches 7 bases. CDR1 DFQATT and CDR2 SNEGSKA come from the germline V gene (reference sequence). This CDR3 is built from 14 residues. The V gene end was trimmed by 2 bases and the J gene end by 4 bases; junction bases not matched to a gene: 5. CDR3 protein: CSARRGRAYNEQFF. The CDR3 nucleotides read TGCAGTGCTAGACGGGGGAGGGCGTACAATGAGCAGTTCTTC.

This clonotype came up many times. This rearrangement joins TRBV30 to TRBJ1-1; D is unresolved. Trimming shortened V by 0 bases and J by 6 bases, and 5 bases separated the two germline ends. This CDR3 region has 11 residues. Germline values: CDR1 GTSNPN, CDR2 SVGIG (reference sequence). The CDR3 spells CAWSVISEAFF. The CDR3 coding sequence is TGTGCCTGGAGTGTAATCTCTGAAGCTTTCTTT.

This clonotype was observed many times. The chain employs TRBV5-4 and TRBJ2-5; D not certain. Per germline, CDR1 SGHNT and CDR2 YYREEE (reference sequence). The ends were cut back, 1 base at V and 2 bases at J, with 3 bases in the middle. The CDR3 has 12 amino acids. CDR3 coding DNA: TGTGCCAGCAGCTTGTGGCAAGAGACCCAGTACTTC. Its translation is CASSLWQETQYF.

This clonotype was counted ten times or more. V and J are TRBV18 and TRBJ1-1; TRBD1 matches at 7 bases. The V and J ends lost 4 bases and 4 bases, in that order; junction bases with no gene match: 9. Germline V gives CDR1 KGHSH, CDR2 LQKENI. The CDR3 consists of 15 residues. The CDR3 coding sequence is TGTGCCAGCTCACTATACAGGGGAGGCGGCACTGAAGCTTTCTTT. This translates into CASSLYRGGGTEAFF. Drawing the rest from reference TRBV18 and TRBJ1-1, the complete variable domain is NAGVMQNPRHLVRRRGQEARLRCSPMKGHSHVYWYRQLPEEGLKFMVYLQKENIIDESGMPKERFSAEFPKEGPSILRIQQVVRGDSAAYFCASSLYRGGGTEAFFGQGTRLTVV.

CDR3 DNA: TGCAGTGCTGGCCTAGCGGCCACAGATACGCAGTATTTT. Protein sequence: CSAGLAATDTQYF. V gene TRBV20-1 combines with J gene TRBJ2-3; 7 positions match TRBD2. In germline, CDR1 is DFQATT, CDR2 SNEGSKA (reference sequence). With 5 bases clipped from V and 2 bases from J, the junction kept 4 bases outside the gene matches. The CDR3 is 13 residues long.

The CDR3 DNA reads TGTGCCAGCAGTTTGGCCGGAGGGACATGGAACACTGAAGCTTTCTTT. Amino acids: CASSLAGGTWNTEAFF. The chain has TRBV28 and TRBJ1-1; tentatively, D is TRBD1 (6 bases). The germline CDR1 and CDR2 sequences are MDHEN and SYDVKM. The V end lost 3 bases, the J end lost 1 base, and 15 bases lay between the germline ends. The CDR3 length is 16 residues.

This clonotype was found many times. The rearrangement uses TRBV13 and TRBJ2-1; TRBD2 might be the D (6 bases). The CDR3 extends over 15 amino acids. Trimming stripped 0 bases from V and 5 bases from J, with 11 bases between. The germline gives CDR1 PRHDT, CDR2 FYEKMQ (reference sequence). CDR3 sequence (DNA): TGTGCCAGCAGCTTAGGCGGGAGTGAAAACAATGAGCAGTTCTTC. Translating gives CASSLGGSENNEQFF.

The rearrangement uses TRBV10-3 and TRBJ2-3; 13 bases are shared with TRBD2. The germline V gene has CDR1 ENHRY and CDR2 SYGVKD. CDR3 length equals 14 residues. With 10 bases clipped from V and 5 bases from J, the junction kept 6 bases outside the gene matches. DNA of the CDR3: TGTGCCACAGGACTAGCGGGAGTTGTAGATACGCAGTATTTT. Translated: CATGLAGVVDTQYF.

This clonotype has at least ten counts. The chain uses TRBV27 and TRBJ2-2; TRBD2 matches at 8 bases. Per germline, CDR1 MNHEY and CDR2 SMNVEV (reference sequence). The CDR3 runs to 17 residues. Losses at the gene ends were 4 bases for V and 7 bases for J; bases not matched to a gene: 14. CDR3 bases: TGTGCCAGCAGTTCAATCCCCCGGACTAGCCCATACGGGGAGCTGTTTTTT. Protein: CASSSIPRTSPYGELFF.

The chain employs TRBV6-7 and TRBJ2-1; D gene uncertain. TRBV6-7 is an ORF, with its function uncertain. V shed 11 bases and J shed 1 base, with 18 bases lying between them. This CDR3 contains 15 residues. This CDR3 is CASRMRQRSYNEQFF. As DNA, the CDR3 is TGTGCCTCAAGGATGAGGCAGCGTTCCTACAATGAGCAGTTCTTC.

This clonotype occurred many times. The chain combines TRBV5-1 with TRBJ2-7; 9 positions match TRBD1. Germline lookup yields CDR1 SGHRS and CDR2 YFSETQ. The CDR3 consists of 15 residues. The V segment lost 1 base and the J segment 2 bases; nucleotides outside the gene matches: 4. The CDR3 protein is CASSLSGQGPYEQYF. Here the CDR3 DNA reads TGCGCCAGCAGCTTGTCGGGACAGGGTCCCTACGAGCAGTACTTC.

This clonotype was found many times. The chain employs TRBV2 and TRBJ2-3; the match to TRBD1 covers 8 bases. Germline CDR1 is SNHLY and CDR2 is FYNNEI. The CDR3 sequence is 20 residues long. V dropped 4 bases and J dropped 1; count of bases not matched to a gene: 19. The CDR3 DNA reads as TGTGCCAGCAGTGCCTACAGGGGGAGACGGGAGAGCCGTGGCACAGATACGCAGTATTTT. It is translated as CASSAYRGRRESRGTDTQYF.

V gene TRBV5-1 combines with J gene TRBJ2-7; TRBD1 might be the D (6 bases). The germline V gene has CDR1 SGHRS and CDR2 YFSETQ. V was shortened by 2 bases and J by 4 bases, with 13 bases between the two germline ends. This CDR3 spans 14 amino acids. In nucleotides, the CDR3 is TGCGCCAGCAGCTTATCGACAGGACCTTACGAGCAGTACTTC. Translation gives CASSLSTGPYEQYF.

This clonotype showed up many times. V gene TRBV11-2 combines with J gene TRBJ2-2, with a tentative D call TRBD1 (6 bases). The CDR3 runs 17 residues. The V gene's germline CDR1 is SGHAT and CDR2 FQNNGV. The V end lost 3 bases, the J end lost 8 bases, and 22 bases lay between the germline ends. CDR3 protein: CASSFLIGSTTGGELFF. In nucleotides, the CDR3 is TGTGCCAGCAGCTTTTTAATCGGGTCAACAACAGGGGGGGAGCTGTTTTTT.

For this clonotype: At one end, the junction sequence differs from germline, possibly due to a read error. The chain recombines TRBV19 with TRBJ2-2; a possible D gene is TRBD2 (6 bases). This CDR3 has 17 residues. The V gene's germline CDR1 is LNHDA and CDR2 SQIVND (reference sequence). The CDR3 loop is CTSRGLGSGANTGELFF. The CDR3 region has the DNA TGTACCAGTAGGGGACTCGGCAGCGGCGCGAACACCGGGGAGCTGTTTTTT.

The V and J genes are TRBV12-3 or TRBV12-4 and TRBJ2-2, with a possible D match to TRBD1 (5 bases). Trimming took off 6 bases at V and 5 bases at J, with 13 bases between the two ends. The CDR3 is made up of 14 amino acids. The CDR3 loop reads CASRPSRDTGELFF. Here the CDR3 DNA reads TGTGCCAGCAGACCAAGCAGGGATACCGGGGAGCTGTTTTTT.